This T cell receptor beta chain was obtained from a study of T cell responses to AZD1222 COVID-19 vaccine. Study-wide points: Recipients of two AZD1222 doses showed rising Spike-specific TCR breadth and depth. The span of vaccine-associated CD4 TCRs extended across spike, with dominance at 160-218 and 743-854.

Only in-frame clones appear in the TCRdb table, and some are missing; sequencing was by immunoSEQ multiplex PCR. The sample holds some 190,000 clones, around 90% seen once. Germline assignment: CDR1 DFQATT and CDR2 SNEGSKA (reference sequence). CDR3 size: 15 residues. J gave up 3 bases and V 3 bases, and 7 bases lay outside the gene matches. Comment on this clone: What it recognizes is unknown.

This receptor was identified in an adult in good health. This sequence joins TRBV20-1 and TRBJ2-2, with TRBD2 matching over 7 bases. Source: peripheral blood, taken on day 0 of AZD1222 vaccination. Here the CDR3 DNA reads TGCAGTGCTAGTGACGGGACTACTGACACCGGGGAGCTGTTTTTT. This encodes CSASDGTTDTGELFF.